The 11 T cell receptor beta chains presented below share a single source sample, sequenced in a study of response to subunit inactivated influenza vaccine. TCRdb ran MiXCR on the RT-PCR reads and lists one entry per CDR3 protein. Of about 780,000 distinct CDR3 sequences in the sample, around a sixth were seen once. The sample in question was PBMCs from blood, obtained roughly 5 days after vaccination. Receptors were obtained from a man aged 45-65 years who received an inactivated influenza vaccine.

This clonotype was seen only a few times. The chain combines TRBV11-2 with TRBJ2-1, with TRBD2 identical over 12 bases. Germline lookup yields CDR1 SGHAT and CDR2 FQNNGV. The V gene end was trimmed by 1 base and the J gene end by 2 bases; junction bases not matched to a gene: 3. This CDR3 region has 17 residues. This CDR3 reads CASSLVASGGAYNEQFF. Written as DNA, the CDR3 is TGTGCCAGCAGCTTAGTGGCTAGCGGGGGGGCCTACAATGAGCAGTTCTTC.

This clonotype was seen repeatedly, ten times or more. The chain links TRBV7-6 to TRBJ2-7, with TRBD1 matching 11 bases. The CDR3 contains 14 residues. The V and J ends lost 5 bases and 4 bases, in that order; junction bases with no gene match: 4. The V gene's germline CDR1 is SGHVS and CDR2 FNYEAQ. As DNA, the CDR3 is TGTGCCAGCAGCGTCGGGACAGGGGGTTACGAGCAGTACTTC. This sequence encodes CASSVGTGGYEQYF. Combining the CDR3 with reference TRBV7-6 and TRBJ2-7 gives the whole variable domain GAGVSQSPRYKVTKRGQDVALRCDPISGHVSLYWYRQALGQGPEFLTYFNYEAQQDKSGLPNDRFSAERPEGSISTLTIQRTEQRDSAMYRCASSVGTGGYEQYFGPGTRLTVT.

This chain connects TRBV15 to TRBJ2-5, with D perhaps given as TRBD1 or TRBD2 (5 bases each). Trimming pared 0 bases from V and 5 bases from J, leaving 13 bases between. CDR1 LNHNV and CDR2 YYDKDF come from the germline V gene (reference sequence). The CDR3 length is 15 residues. The CDR3 sequence is CATSRERGVGETQYF. CDR3 DNA: TGTGCCACCAGCAGAGAACGGGGCGTGGGTGAGACCCAGTACTTC.

CDR3 DNA sequence: TGTGCCAGCAGGCTCCTCCTTGAGACAGTCACCACCGGGGAGCTGTTTTTT. This encodes CASRLLLETVTTGELFF. V and J are TRBV12-3 or TRBV12-4 and TRBJ2-2, with D tentatively TRBD1 (5 bases). V shed 6 bases and J shed 4 bases, with 21 bases lying between them. The CDR3 contains 17 residues.

This chain joins TRBV12-3 or TRBV12-4 and TRBJ2-1, with D possibly called TRBD1 or TRBD2 (5 bases each). The CDR3 length is 12 residues. V lost 6 bases and J lost 7, with 10 bases in between. The CDR3 nucleotides are TGTGCCAGCAGCTCAGGGACGAATGAGCAGTTCTTC. Its translation: CASSSGTNEQFF.

J is TRBJ2-4 and V is TRBV7-8; TRBD2 might be the D (6 bases). This CDR3 has 18 residues. Germline V gene data show CDR1 as SGHVS and CDR2 as FQNEAQ. V shed 3 bases and J shed 5 bases, with 23 bases lying between them. For the CDR3, the DNA is TGTGCCAGCAGCTTGTTTGAGGCGGGAAGCCCGCTCCAAAACATTCAGTACTTC. Amino acids: CASSLFEAGSPLQNIQYF.

The chain employs TRBV20-1 and TRBJ1-2; 10 nucleotides line up with TRBD1. V lost 5 bases, J lost 8 bases, and 5 bases stayed unmatched. CDR1 is DFQATT, CDR2 SNEGSKA, per germline (reference sequence). The CDR3 runs 12 residues. CDR3 sequence reads: CSAGDRGRGYTF. The CDR3 nucleotides read TGCAGTGCTGGGGACAGGGGAAGGGGCTACACCTTC.

The chain recombines TRBV9 with TRBJ2-2; D is undetermined. Trimming took off 0 bases at V and 6 bases at J, with 15 bases between the two ends. In germline, CDR1 is SGDLS, CDR2 YYNGEE. The CDR3 is 16 residues long. This CDR3 reads CASSVGADPVSGELFF. In nucleotides, the CDR3 is TGTGCCAGCAGCGTAGGGGCAGACCCGGTTTCCGGGGAGCTGTTTTTT.

This clonotype was detected ten times or more. The J gene is TRBJ2-5, the V gene TRBV12-3 or TRBV12-4, with unresolved D. The ends were cut back, 2 bases at V and 1 base at J, with 8 bases in the middle. This CDR3 comprises 14 residues. CDR3 in DNA: TGTGCCAGCAGTTTAAGCCAGTTCCAAGAGACCCAGTACTTC. Translated, it gives CASSLSQFQETQYF.

Only a few counts were recorded for this clonotype. The chain links TRBV2 to TRBJ2-5; the match to TRBD2 covers 13 bases. With 7 bases clipped from V and 5 bases from J, the junction kept 7 bases outside the gene matches. CDR3 length equals 15 residues. Germline CDR1 and CDR2: SNHLY and FYNNEI. This chain's CDR3 is CASTPGLAGVETQYF. The CDR3 DNA reads TGTGCCAGCACCCCAGGACTAGCGGGAGTCGAGACCCAGTACTTC.

The table lists this clonotype with a few counts. The chain has TRBV20-1 and TRBJ2-2; D is unresolved. Trimming shortened V by 3 bases and J by 2 bases, and 7 bases separated the two germline ends. Germline-derived CDR1 and CDR2 are DFQATT and SNEGSKA (reference sequence). CDR3 length equals 13 residues. The CDR3 nucleotides are TGCAGTGCTAGTGTGGGAAACACCGGGGAGCTGTTTTTT. This translates into CSASVGNTGELFF.